This T cell receptor (beta chain) is drawn from a study of T cell responses to AZD1222 COVID-19 vaccine. V lost 4 bases and J 0 bases, leaving 16 bases between the germline ends. The CDR3 is made up of 17 amino acids. Germline V lookup: CDR1 SGHKS, CDR2 YYEKEE (reference sequence). Libraries were prepared by immunoSEQ multiplex PCR; TCRdb keeps only in-frame clonotypes and omits some of them. This table has 85,000 to 110,000 clones, over 75% appearing once. This sequence was found in an adult in good health. The chain couples TRBV5-5 to TRBJ2-2; no clear D. The sample here was peripheral blood, taken on day 0 of AZD1222 vaccination. CDR3 coding DNA: TGTGCCAGCAGCCTCGATTCGGATCGCCCGAACACCGGGGAGCTGTTTTTT. Translating it yields CASSLDSDRPNTGELFF.